This T cell receptor beta chain was obtained from a study of CD8 T cells in ankylosing spondylitis. Overall study results and limits: For ankylosing spondylitis blood, a TCR beta motif of about eight highly homologous variants appeared characteristic. From matched ankylosing spondylitis synovial fluid, disease-linked clones were reportedly recovered at significantly enriched levels.

The CDR3 sequence is 15 residues long. Germline lookup yields CDR1 SGHAT and CDR2 FQNNGV. Trimming removed 1 base at V and 0 bases at J, with 10 bases between. This clonotype came up a few times. Its matching antigen is unknown. Using quantitative 5'-RACE with molecular barcodes, the authors made TCR beta libraries. TCRdb processed the 5' RACE reads anew with MiXCR; each CDR3 protein has one entry. The table has approximately 400,000 distinct CDR3 sequences, roughly 27% seen once. The source is a male donor with ankylosing spondylitis. Sequencing used blood, either unsorted or a sorted T cell fraction (not recorded which). The chain uses TRBV11-2 and TRBJ2-7; D call uncertain. CDR3 nucleotides: TGTGCCAGCAGCTTAGGTTCGGCCAGCTCCTACGAGCAGTACGTC. Translation gives CASSLGSASSYEQYV.